This T cell receptor (beta chain) is drawn from a study of shared clonotypes between healthy human individuals. Turning to the study itself: A couple of women and three men aged 18 to 49 made up the donors.

Each cell subset's genomic DNA was divided evenly among several immunoSEQ plates. Clones were read by immunoSEQ multiplex PCR, and TCRdb kept only the in-frame ones, dropping some. The sample lists roughly 2 million clones, about 94% occurring once. CD45RO-negative, CCR7-selected cells formed the naive CD8 fraction, which excluded terminally differentiated effector memory CD45RA+ cells. The CDR3 length is 18 residues. The germline CDR1 and CDR2 sequences are MNHEY and SMNVEV (reference sequence). V gave up 5 bases and J gave up 0 bases, with 20 bases separating them. With respect to this clone: The antigen is undetermined.

Points from the study as a whole: Donor scarcity curtailed the genetic and exposure-history diversity represented herein. Large depth notwithstanding, sorted-subset sequencing proved incomplete by rarefaction.

Sequenced material: naive CD8+ T cells sorted from blood. The chain joins TRBV27 to TRBJ2-4, with D possibly being TRBD1 (6 bases). The TCR comes from a man younger than 35 in good health. The CDR3 here is CASSTGTQGPLAKNIQYF. CDR3 nucleotide sequence: TGTGCCAGCAGTACGGGAACACAGGGTCCCCTAGCCAAAAACATTCAGTACTTC.